This T cell receptor beta chain was found in a study of Graves' ophthalmopathy and Graves' hyperthyroidism. As the template, RNA transcripts were used to amplify TCR beta CDR3 regions. HTBI-primed RT-PCR formed the first round, and a multiplex PCR formed the second. Each CDR3 protein is one row after TCRdb ran MiXCR on the multiplex PCR reads. The sample yields over a million distinct CDR3 sequences, about two fifths seen once. Recruitment covered hyperthyroidism patients aged 18 to 65 whose new diagnosis was of under 2 months' duration. Reliance was placed on clinical symptoms, serum thyroxine, TRAb, thyroid ultrasound and orbital computed tomography for diagnosis. The CDR3 covers 16 residues. Germline V gene lookup returns CDR1 ENHRY and CDR2 SYGVKD. Trimming stripped 0 bases from V and 0 bases from J, with 6 bases between.

This clonotype was obtained from an adult man with Graves' hyperthyroidism. The sample was peripheral blood or thyroid tissue (not recorded which). This chain joins TRBV10-3 and TRBJ2-6; D is uncertain. Written as DNA, the CDR3 is TGTGCCATCAGTGAGTCTTACTTCTCTGGGGCCAACGTCCTGACTTTC. This sequence encodes CAISESYFSGANVLTF.